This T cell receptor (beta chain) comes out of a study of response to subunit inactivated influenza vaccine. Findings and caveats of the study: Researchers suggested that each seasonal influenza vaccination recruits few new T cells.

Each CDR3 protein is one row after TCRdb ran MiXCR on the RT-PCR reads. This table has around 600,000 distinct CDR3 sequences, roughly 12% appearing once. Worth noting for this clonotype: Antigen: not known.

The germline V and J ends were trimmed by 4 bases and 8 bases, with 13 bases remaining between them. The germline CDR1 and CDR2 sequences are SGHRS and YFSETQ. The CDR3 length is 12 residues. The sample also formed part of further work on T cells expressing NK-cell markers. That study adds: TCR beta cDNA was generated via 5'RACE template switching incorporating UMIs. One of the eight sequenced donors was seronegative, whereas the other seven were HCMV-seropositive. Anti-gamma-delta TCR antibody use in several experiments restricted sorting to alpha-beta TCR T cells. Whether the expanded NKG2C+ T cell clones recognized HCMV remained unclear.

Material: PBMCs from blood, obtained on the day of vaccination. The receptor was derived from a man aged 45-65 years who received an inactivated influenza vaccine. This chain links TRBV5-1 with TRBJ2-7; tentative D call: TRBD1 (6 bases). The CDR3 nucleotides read TGCGCCAGCAGCCCGGTAGGGGGACAGCAGTACTTC. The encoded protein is CASSPVGGQQYF.